The 28 T cell receptor beta chains given below trace back to one sample, sequenced in a study of sequential checkpoint blockade in melanoma. Some clones are missing from TCRdb's copy, which holds only in-frame ones; the method was immunoSEQ multiplex PCR. The sample lists more than 650 clones, around 20% occurring once. Treatment indicated: randomized to nivolumab then ipilimumab (arm A) or the reverse (arm B). This material consisted of tumor tissue (inferred from file names), taken from a patient given nivolumab and ipilimumab in sequence. The receptor set was obtained from a human donor with melanoma.

This chain uses TRBV15 with TRBJ2-7; 9 bases match TRBD1. With V trimmed by 0 bases and J by 1 base, 4 bases remained unmatched. The CDR3 is made up of 16 amino acids. Germline V lookup: CDR1 LNHNV, CDR2 YYDKDF (reference sequence). The CDR3 sequence is CATSRDGTGLSYEQYF. CDR3 DNA sequence: TGTGCCACCAGCAGAGACGGGACAGGGTTGTCCTACGAGCAGTACTTC.

This clone has just a few counts. CDR3 region: CASRPPLAGGPADTQYF. CDR3 DNA: TGTGCCAGTAGGCCGCCGCTAGCGGGGGGGCCAGCAGATACGCAGTATTTT. V is TRBV19 and J is TRBJ2-3; 12 bases are a match to TRBD2. V gave up 6 bases and J gave up 4 bases; unmatched junction bases: 11. CDR3 length: 17 residues. CDR1 LNHDA and CDR2 SQIVND come from the germline V gene (reference sequence). The variable domain in full, completed from reference TRBV19 and TRBJ2-3, reads DGGITQSPKYLFRKEGQNVTLSCEQNLNHDAMYWYRQDPGQGLRLIYYSQIVNDFQKGDIAEGYSVSREKKESFPLTVTSAQKNPTAFYLCASRPPLAGGPADTQYFGPGTRLTVL.

This clone has just a few counts. The chain joins TRBV6-8 to TRBJ2-5; D assignment may be TRBD1 or TRBD2 (5 bases each). The V gene lost 2 bases and the J gene lost 5 bases, with 15 bases spanning the gap. Germline V lookup: CDR1 MNHGY, CDR2 SAAAGT. The CDR3 loop spans 15 amino acids. In nucleotides, the CDR3 is TGTGCCAGCAGTTACCGGCAGGGAGTGCGGGAGACCCAGTACTTC. This gives the protein CASSYRQGVRETQYF.

This clone is medium-sized. This sequence joins TRBV11-3 and TRBJ1-3; D is unclear. Germline CDR1 SGHNT, CDR2 YENEEA. The CDR3 length is 14 residues. Trimming stripped 4 bases from V and 0 bases from J, with 7 bases between. The CDR3 DNA reads as TGTGCCAGCAGCTCCCGATACTCTGGAAACACCATATATTTT. Protein product: CASSSRYSGNTIYF. Looking up the rest from reference TRBV11-3 and TRBJ1-3 gives the full variable domain: EAGVVQSPRYKIIEKKQPVAFWCNPISGHNTLYWYLQNLGQGPELLIRYENEEAVDDSQLPKDRFSAERLKGVDSTLKIQPAELGDSAVYLCASSSRYSGNTIYFGEGSWLTVV.

This clone was seen a handful of times. The chain's CDR3 is CASSYSILSQPQHF. The CDR3 nucleotides read TGTGCCAGCAGTTACTCGATTCTTTCTCAGCCCCAGCATTTT. The chain is built from TRBV6-8 and TRBJ1-5, with unresolved D. The germline V and J ends were trimmed by 0 bases and 6 bases, with 9 bases remaining between them. The CDR3 is 14 amino acids. Germline V gene lookup returns CDR1 MNHGY and CDR2 SAAAGT.

Judged by abundance, this clone is hyperexpanded. V is TRBV9 and J is TRBJ2-1; D is perhaps TRBD1 (6 bases). Trimming took off 1 base at V and 5 bases at J, with 10 bases between the two ends. The germline V gene has CDR1 SGDLS and CDR2 YYNGEE. This CDR3 is 14 amino acids long. This chain's CDR3 is CASSVLRQDNEQFF. The CDR3 DNA reads TGTGCCAGCAGCGTATTGAGACAGGACAATGAGCAGTTCTTC.

This clone qualifies as medium-sized. V and J are TRBV9 and TRBJ2-1; perhaps TRBD2 as D (5 bases). The V end lost 2 bases, the J end lost 8 bases, and 17 bases lay between the germline ends. Germline V gene lookup returns CDR1 SGDLS and CDR2 YYNGEE. The CDR3 is made up of 15 amino acids. As DNA, the CDR3 is TGTGCCAGCAGCGTCGCTGGACTGATTACCTATGAGCAGTTCTTC. It codes for CASSVAGLITYEQFF.

The chain links TRBV30 to TRBJ1-4, with 7 nucleotides matching TRBD1. The germline gives CDR1 GTSNPN, CDR2 SVGIG (reference sequence). CDR3 size: 15 residues. The junction had 6 bases not matched to a gene; V was cut back by 1 base and J by 4 bases. CDR3 DNA sequence: TGTGCCTGGAGTGGGGACAGCGGGGGTAATGAAAAACTGTTTTTT. This gives the protein CAWSGDSGGNEKLFF.

By sample fraction, this clone is medium-sized. The chain combines TRBV11-3 with TRBJ1-5, with D maybe TRBD1 (5 bases). Germline V gene data show CDR1 as SGHNT and CDR2 as YENEEA. Trimming pared 5 bases from V and 0 bases from J, leaving 8 bases between. The CDR3 is 14 residues long. CDR3 residues: CASSGDVSNQPQHF. For the CDR3, the DNA is TGTGCCAGCAGCGGGGACGTTAGCAATCAGCCCCAGCATTTT.

The chain carries TRBV6-8 and TRBJ1-6; D ambiguous. Germline CDR1 reads MNHGY; CDR2 reads SAAAGT. Trimming removed 0 bases at V and 5 bases at J, with 8 bases between. This CDR3 spans 15 amino acids. The DNA of the CDR3 is TGTGCCAGCAGTTACTCGTGGGAAGATAATTCACCCCTCCACTTT. Residues: CASSYSWEDNSPLHF.

This clone was counted between two and nine times. The chain links TRBV9 to TRBJ2-3; D uncertain. CDR3 length equals 15 residues. V was pared by 5 bases and J by 0 bases, with 13 bases between. Germline CDR1 reads SGDLS; CDR2 reads YYNGEE. The CDR3 DNA is TGTGCCAGCAGTGGCATGGGGATGAGCACAGATACGCAGTATTTT. Encoded protein: CASSGMGMSTDTQYF.

Relative to its sample, this clone is medium-sized. The V gene is TRBV11-3, the J gene TRBJ2-6, with a tentative D call TRBD2 (5 bases). The V gene lost 7 bases and the J gene lost 5 bases, with 12 bases spanning the gap. Germline loops: CDR1 SGHNT, CDR2 YENEEA. This CDR3 has 14 amino acids. The CDR3 spells CASMRAGWANVLTF. The CDR3 DNA reads as TGTGCCAGCATGCGCGCGGGTTGGGCCAACGTCCTGACTTTC. Full variable domain (outside the CDR3, taken from reference TRBV11-3 and TRBJ2-6): EAGVVQSPRYKIIEKKQPVAFWCNPISGHNTLYWYLQNLGQGPELLIRYENEEAVDDSQLPKDRFSAERLKGVDSTLKIQPAELGDSAVYLCASMRAGWANVLTFGAGSRLTVL.

Only a few counts were recorded for this clone. Other DNA sequences of this sample code for an identical CDR3. The chain joins TRBV19 to TRBJ2-7; 10 nucleotides align to TRBD1. Germline V gives CDR1 LNHDA, CDR2 SQIVND (reference sequence). The V gene end was trimmed by 6 bases and the J gene end by 2 bases; junction bases not matched to a gene: 4. CDR3 length equals 14 residues. CDR3 DNA sequence: TGTGCCAGTAGGCCGGGACAGGGGCCCTACGAGCAGTACTTC. Protein sequence: CASRPGQGPYEQYF.

By share, this clone counts as medium-sized. V gene TRBV11-3 combines with J gene TRBJ1-2; 9 nucleotides line up with TRBD1. Trimming cost V 3 bases and J 4 bases; bases outside gene matches: 3. Germline CDR1 reads SGHNT; CDR2 reads YENEEA. There are 14 residues in the CDR3. The CDR3 coding sequence is TGTGCCAGCAGCTTGGGGACAGGGATCTATGGCTACACCTTC. It codes for CASSLGTGIYGYTF.

This clone is medium-sized (0.01 to 0.1%) by share. The V call is TRBV6-8, the J call TRBJ2-7; weak D call: TRBD1 (6 bases). The CDR3 extends over 14 amino acids. V lost 2 bases and J 2 bases, leaving 10 bases between the germline ends. Per the germline V gene, CDR1 is MNHGY and CDR2 is SAAAGT. CDR3 loop: CASSYAQGTYEQYF. DNA for the CDR3: TGTGCCAGCAGTTACGCGCAGGGGACCTACGAGCAGTACTTC.

This clone rates as medium-sized. This chain uses TRBV11-3 with TRBJ2-1, with 8 nucleotides matching TRBD2. Germline assignment: CDR1 SGHNT and CDR2 YENEEA. J gave up 4 bases and V 5 bases, and 13 bases lay outside the gene matches. CDR3 length: 17 amino acids. CDR3 in amino acids: CASSRGTSGKLYNEQFF. For the CDR3, the DNA is TGTGCCAGCAGCCGAGGTACTAGCGGAAAACTTTACAATGAGCAGTTCTTC.

This sequence joins TRBV5-1 and TRBJ1-1; 7 bases map to TRBD1. CDR3 size: 16 residues. The trim removed 3 bases at V and 2 bases at J, leaving 10 bases unmatched. Looked up from germline, CDR1 is SGHRS and CDR2 is YFSETQ. In DNA, the CDR3 is TGCGCCAGCAGCTCAAGTATGGACAGGCGTAACACTGAAGCTTTCTTT. Residues: CASSSSMDRRNTEAFF.

The chain employs TRBV15 and TRBJ2-5; D assignment may be TRBD1 or TRBD2 (6 bases each). CDR1 is LNHNV and CDR2 is YYDKDF in the germline V gene (reference sequence). V lost 3 bases to trimming and J lost 8 bases, with 22 bases between them. The CDR3 is made up of 16 amino acids. CDR3 sequence (DNA): TGTGCCACCAGCAGGGGGGACACGGGGGCCGCGGTTACCCAGTACTTC. It codes for CATSRGDTGAAVTQYF.

The chain carries TRBV9 and TRBJ2-3, with a weak D call TRBD1 (6 bases). The V gene lost 6 bases and the J gene lost 6 bases, with 11 bases spanning the gap. CDR1 SGDLS and CDR2 YYNGEE come from the germline V gene. The CDR3 totals 12 residues. The DNA for the CDR3 is TGTGCCAGCACCACAGGGTCCGATACGCAGTATTTT. Protein: CASTTGSDTQYF.

This chain uses TRBV19 with TRBJ2-1; D perhaps matches TRBD1 (6 bases). The germline V gene has CDR1 LNHDA and CDR2 SQIVND (reference sequence). CDR3 size: 14 residues. V was trimmed by 3 bases and J by 5 bases, leaving 11 bases between them. The CDR3 DNA sequence: TGTGCCAGTAGTATTTGGGGGCGCGACAATGAGCAGTTCTTC. This gives the protein CASSIWGRDNEQFF.

This clone has only one observation. This rearrangement joins TRBV15 to TRBJ2-3, with D perhaps given as TRBD1 or TRBD2 (5 bases each). The CDR3 contains 16 residues. V lost 6 bases and J 2 bases, leaving 18 bases between the germline ends. Looked up from germline, CDR1 is LNHNV and CDR2 is YYDKDF (reference sequence). The CDR3 nucleotides are TGTGCCACCAGGGACACCGGGACGAGAGACACAGATACGCAGTATTTT. This codes for CATRDTGTRDTDTQYF.

The chain employs TRBV5-1 and TRBJ1-6, with no clear D. In germline, CDR1 is SGHRS, CDR2 YFSETQ. The CDR3 has 16 amino acids. V gave up 2 bases and J gave up 0 bases, with 9 bases separating them. CDR3 DNA: TGCGCCAGCAGCTTTAAACAGAGCTCCTATAATTCACCCCTCCACTTT. The encoded protein is CASSFKQSSYNSPLHF.

This clone was observed a handful of times. The rearrangement uses TRBV14 and TRBJ2-3; possible D gene TRBD2, 5 bases. The CDR3 contains 12 residues. Germline CDR1 reads SGHDN; CDR2 reads FVKESK. The ends were cut back, 3 bases at V and 5 bases at J, with 6 bases in the middle. This CDR3 reads CASSHGGDTQYF. The CDR3 coding sequence is TGTGCCAGCAGCCATGGAGGAGATACGCAGTATTTT.

This clone was observed a handful of times. The gene calls are TRBV19 and TRBJ2-3, with 8 bases identical to TRBD1. Per germline, CDR1 LNHDA and CDR2 SQIVND (reference sequence). V dropped 5 bases and J dropped 2; count of bases not matched to a gene: 6. The length of the CDR3 is 15 residues. The DNA of the CDR3 is TGTGCCAGTAGTGTCCGGGACAGGTTCACAGATACGCAGTATTTT. The encoded protein is CASSVRDRFTDTQYF.

The table lists this clone with a few counts. This chain uses TRBV6-8 with TRBJ1-1, with D possibly being TRBD1 (5 bases). The CDR3 length is 14 residues. The germline V gene has CDR1 MNHGY and CDR2 SAAAGT. V dropped 5 bases and J dropped 6 bases, with 16 bases sitting between them. The CDR3 DNA sequence: TGTGCCAGCAGTGCCAACCCCGGGGCAGCTGAAGCTTTCTTT. This sequence encodes CASSANPGAAEAFF.

The V and J genes are TRBV5-1 and TRBJ2-2, with D unresolved. V was shortened by 0 bases and J by 3 bases, with 6 bases between the two germline ends. Germline CDR1 SGHRS, CDR2 YFSETQ. The length of the CDR3 is 14 residues. This chain's CDR3 is CASSLDGYTGELFF. The CDR3 DNA follows: TGCGCCAGCAGCTTGGACGGCTACACCGGGGAGCTGTTTTTT.

This clone is termed medium-sized. V and J are TRBV9 and TRBJ2-7; 7 bases are a match to TRBD2. This CDR3 comprises 14 residues. V dropped 3 bases and J dropped 7; count of bases not matched to a gene: 10. Germline CDR1 SGDLS, CDR2 YYNGEE. CDR3: CASSEQDLGGEQYF. In DNA form, the CDR3 reads TGTGCCAGCAGCGAACAGGACCTCGGGGGGGAGCAGTACTTC.

The rearrangement links TRBV18 to TRBJ1-2, with no clear D. The CDR3 consists of 14 residues. Trimming cost V 2 bases and J 6 bases, with 13 bases left between them. The germline V gene has CDR1 KGHSH and CDR2 LQKENI. The CDR3 coding sequence is TGTGCCAGCTCACCAGGTGTTCAGCTTAATGGCTACACCTTC. Encoded protein: CASSPGVQLNGYTF.